This T cell receptor (beta chain) was captured by sequencing in a study of Ad26.COV2.S vaccination and SARS-CoV-2 variants. Study context: As a participant in COV1001, the donor was in the Ad26.COV2.S trial arm. Doses of Ad26.COV2.S were injected into muscle once or twice, 56 days apart.

V was pared by 4 bases and J by 0 bases, with 15 bases of the junction left unmatched. Germline CDR1 LNHDA, CDR2 SQIVND (reference sequence). The CDR3 is 19 residues long. The repertoire was sequenced with immunoSEQ multiplex PCR; TCRdb's copy has only in-frame clones and lacks some. The sample records about 410,000 clones, roughly 90% being singletons. Treatment reported: about 20 received Ad26.COV2.S at low or high dose, single or two shots; about 5 received placebo; per-sample allocation not given. Samples were taken on day 63 after the first vaccine or placebo injection. Study results and caveats: Researchers reported similar non-spike TCR breadth in vaccine and placebo recipients. The TCR breadth and depth analyses may have understated or missed part of the total T cell responses.

For this clone: Its antigen remains unidentified.

This receptor was taken from a person between 18 and 59 years old who received the Ad26.COV2.S COVID-19 vaccine or a placebo. Sequences were derived from peripheral blood, sampled in a trial of Ad26.COV2.S vaccine versus placebo. The chain joins TRBV19 to TRBJ1-1, with 9 bases aligning to TRBD1. CDR3 nucleotide sequence: TGTGCCAGTAGTACCCGACAGGGGGGTTCAGAAAACATGAACACTGAAGCTTTCTTT. Translated, it gives CASSTRQGGSENMNTEAFF.